This T cell receptor (beta chain) was recorded in a study of cytomegalovirus exposure and HLA in healthy donors. Study findings and constraints: Most of the TCR beta V segments (in an earlier analysis) were productive either about 87% or about 30% of the time.

Germline CDR1 LNHNV, CDR2 YYDKDF (reference sequence). The V gene lost 0 bases and the J gene lost 7 bases, with 6 bases spanning the gap. The CDR3 loop spans 13 amino acids. PCR used 60 Vbeta primers and 13 Jbeta primers. In the authors' methods: It was a later analysis that counted about 80 million unique TCR beta chains, of which some 9.9 million were shared. Repertoires were generated with immunoSEQ multiplex PCR, while TCRdb's copy carries only in-frame clones and drops some. V and J calls plus clone size are reproduced from that table; the DNA served to infer D and trimming. This table holds fewer than 150,000 clones, roughly 65% found once. On this clone itself: Its target is unknown.

Input material: PBMCs. The clonotype originates from a woman aged 25-40 years in good health and CMV-seronegative. This chain uses TRBV15 with TRBJ2-2, with D unclear. CDR3 DNA: TGTGCCACCAGCAGAGATTCTTACGGGGAGCTGTTTTTT. Translation gives CATSRDSYGELFF. Looking up the rest from reference TRBV15 and TRBJ2-2 gives the full variable domain: DAMVIQNPRYQVTQFGKPVTLSCSQTLNHNVMYWYQQKSSQAPKLLFHYYDKDFNNEADTPDNFQSRRPNTSFCFLDIRSPGLGDTAMYLCATSRDSYGELFFGEGSRLTVL.